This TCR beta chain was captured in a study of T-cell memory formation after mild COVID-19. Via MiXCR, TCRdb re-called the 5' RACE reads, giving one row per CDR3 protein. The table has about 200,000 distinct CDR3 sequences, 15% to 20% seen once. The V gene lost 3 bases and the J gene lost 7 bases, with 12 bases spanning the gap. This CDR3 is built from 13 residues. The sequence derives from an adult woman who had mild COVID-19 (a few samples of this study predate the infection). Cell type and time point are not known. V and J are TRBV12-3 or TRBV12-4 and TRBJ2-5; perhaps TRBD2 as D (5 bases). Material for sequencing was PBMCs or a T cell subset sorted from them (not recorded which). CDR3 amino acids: CASSFKSLGTQYF. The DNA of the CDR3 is TGTGCCAGCAGTTTTAAATCACTAGGGACCCAGTACTTC.